This TCR beta chain was sequenced in a study of CXCR3-negative and CXCR3-positive naive CD8 T cells. Sorts that each held roughly 300,000 cells were run in triplicate for every CD8+ T cell subset. The authors gated naive CD8+ T cells as CD45RO-CCR7+CD27+CD95-. CDR3 length: 16 residues. TRB cDNA was prepared as libraries by UMI-labeled 5' RACE. TCRdb re-called the 5' RACE reads; one entry per CDR3 protein, DNA not given. This listing includes 7,400 or so distinct CDR3 sequences. The chain is built from TRBV21-1 and TRBJ2-2; TCRdb's D gene call, TRBD1, goes unchecked for lack of DNA. TRBV21-1 is a pseudogene. Material: naive CXCR3- CD8+ T cells from blood. The subset was: CD45RO-CCR7+CD27+CD95- naive CD8+ T cells lacking CXCR3 (TNR3-). This TCR was sampled from a human donor in good health. Some clones in this sample may be carry-over from other donors' samples. The chain's CDR3 is CASSNSGTGNTGELFF.